The sequence of this TCR beta chain was determined in a study of T cell clusters in autoimmune cytopenias. Overall study: A median of roughly 50,000 TRB reads per sample yielded a median approximately 2,300 distinct clonotypes. Study-level points and caveats: Active autoimmune hepatitis patients had roughly 3-fold fewer exclusive TRB clusters than healthy donors. Primary autoimmune cytopenia patients appeared to lack physiological T cell clusters present in healthy donors. TRB repertoire shifts in secondary cytopenia and chronic lymphocytic leukemia mostly reflected lymphoma, not autoimmunity.

TRB was amplified by touch-down multiplex PCR, primer pools A and B combined. TCRdb reanalyzed the multiplex PCR reads and collapses them to one entry per CDR3 protein, without DNA. The sample data list roughly 7,500 distinct CDR3 sequences. TRB was amplified from around 250 ng of peripheral blood genomic DNA per sample. Concerning this clonotype itself: Its antigen is undetermined.

Germline-derived CDR1 and CDR2 are LNHDA and SQIVND (reference sequence). There are 14 residues in the CDR3. This receptor was taken from a human donor with an autoimmune cytopenia or autoimmune hepatitis (not recorded which). Sequenced input: peripheral blood. J is TRBJ2-7 and V is TRBV19; the D gene TCRdb calls, TRBD1, cannot be checked with no DNA. The CDR3: CASSRGAHSYEQYF.